The next 19 T cell receptor beta chains were all read from a single sample in a study of lymphopenia after photon versus proton radiotherapy. The table came from immunoSEQ multiplex PCR; TCRdb's copy has only in-frame clones and leaves some out. Of roughly 18,000 clones detected, 84% appear once; the ten largest clones hold 2.9%. The sequenced sample was peripheral blood, obtained from a patient treated with photon-based radiotherapy. The source is a woman between 45 and 65 years old with pancreatic cancer.

This chain uses TRBV4-3 with TRBJ2-5; no reliable D call. Trimming left V 0 bases short and J 3 bases short, with 5 bases between. Germline loops: CDR1 LGHNA, CDR2 YSLEER. This CDR3 is built from 13 residues. The CDR3 reads CASSQDQEETQYF. CDR3 nucleotides: TGCGCCAGCAGCCAAGACCAGGAAGAGACCCAGTACTTC.

This clone is a singleton in its sample. V gene TRBV4-3 combines with J gene TRBJ1-1, with no clear D. V lost 0 bases to trimming and J lost 2 bases, with 7 bases between them. From germline, CDR1 is LGHNA and CDR2 YSLEER. There are 14 residues in the CDR3. The CDR3, as DNA: TGCGCCAGCAGCCAAGAGTTTATAAACACTGAAGCTTTCTTT. Protein: CASSQEFINTEAFF.

The chain employs TRBV18 and TRBJ2-3; TRBD1 might be the D (8 bases). CDR1 KGHSH and CDR2 LQKENI come from the germline V gene. V was shortened by 3 bases and J by 3 bases, with 16 bases between the two germline ends. The CDR3 covers 16 residues. CDR3 DNA sequence: TGTGCCAGCTCACCGAGAGGACAGGGAGGGACAGATACGCAGTATTTT. It translates to CASSPRGQGGTDTQYF.

This clone was observed a handful of times. V gene TRBV5-1 combines with J gene TRBJ2-5; D gene unclear. Trimming left V 5 bases short and J 0 bases short, with 8 bases between. The CDR3 is made up of 13 amino acids. Germline V gives CDR1 SGHRS, CDR2 YFSETQ. The CDR3 loop is CASRWAYQETQYF. The CDR3 DNA is TGCGCCAGCAGGTGGGCGTACCAAGAGACCCAGTACTTC.

The rearrangement links TRBV6-5 to TRBJ2-3; possible D gene TRBD2, 5 bases. Germline V gene data show CDR1 as MNHEY and CDR2 as SVGAGI. The germline V and J ends were trimmed by 8 bases and 3 bases, with 12 bases remaining between them. The CDR3 covers 13 residues. The CDR3 coding sequence is TGTGCCAGCGGGTTCGGAGGTACAGATACGCAGTATTTT. Protein sequence: CASGFGGTDTQYF.

The gene calls are TRBV6-1 and TRBJ2-7, with D maybe TRBD2 (6 bases). Trimming removed 1 base from V and 2 bases from J, with 12 bases in between. The CDR3 extends over 15 amino acids. Germline values: CDR1 MNHNS, CDR2 SASEGT. Here the CDR3 DNA reads TGTGCCAGCAGTGAAGAGTTGGGAGGCCCCTACGAGCAGTACTTC. This translates into CASSEELGGPYEQYF.

This clone showed up just a few times. The J gene is TRBJ2-4, the V gene TRBV6-5, with D perhaps matching TRBD2 (6 bases). The CDR3 extends over 14 amino acids. The V and J ends lost 6 bases and 1 base respectively, with 10 bases between them. Germline lookup yields CDR1 MNHEY and CDR2 SVGAGI. Here the CDR3 reads CASRGGGAKNIQYF. As DNA, the CDR3 is TGTGCCAGCAGGGGAGGAGGGGCCAAAAACATTCAGTACTTC.

This clone was seen a handful of times. The rearrangement joins TRBV9 to TRBJ2-1; 8 bases match TRBD2. Germline CDR1 SGDLS, CDR2 YYNGEE. V trimming: 4 bases; J trimming: 3 bases; junction bases outside the gene matches: 6. The CDR3 extends over 15 amino acids. The CDR3 loop reads CASSPSGSLYNEQFF. DNA of the CDR3: TGTGCCAGCAGCCCAAGCGGGAGTCTCTACAATGAGCAGTTCTTC.

This chain uses TRBV25-1 with TRBJ2-3, with D uncertain. CDR1 MGHDK and CDR2 SYGVNS come from the germline V gene. The V end was cut by 3 bases, the J end by 3 bases, with 13 bases between. CDR3 length equals 15 residues. CDR3 region: CASSDGQTRTDTQYF. DNA for the CDR3: TGTGCCAGCAGTGACGGCCAGACCCGGACAGATACGCAGTATTTT.

This chain joins TRBV9 and TRBJ2-7; TRBD2 agrees at 13 bases. Unmatched junction bases numbered 13, after V lost 0 bases and J lost 4 bases. The CDR3 covers 19 residues. Per germline, CDR1 SGDLS and CDR2 YYNGEE. CDR3 coding DNA: TGTGCCAGCAGCGTAGAGGCGGAGACTAGCGGGAGGAACGGTTACGAGCAGTACTTC. Translation gives CASSVEAETSGRNGYEQYF.

This clone was observed once. Other DNA sequences in this sample translate to the same CDR3. The gene calls are TRBV19 and TRBJ2-7, with a weak D call TRBD2 (5 bases). CDR3 size: 16 residues. The germline CDR1 and CDR2 sequences are LNHDA and SQIVND (reference sequence). V lost 2 bases, J lost 4 bases, and 18 bases lay in between. The CDR3 loop reads CASSIRGGGSSYEQYF. DNA of the CDR3: TGTGCCAGTAGTATAAGAGGCGGTGGGAGCTCTTACGAGCAGTACTTC.

The chain has TRBV2 and TRBJ2-6; 9 bases match TRBD1. V dropped 7 bases and J dropped 0; count of bases not matched to a gene: 16. CDR3 length: 20 residues. CDR1 SNHLY and CDR2 FYNNEI come from the germline V gene. The CDR3 loop reads CASTEIWTGVSYSGANVLTF. The CDR3 bases are TGTGCCAGCACCGAAATATGGACAGGGGTTTCGTACTCTGGGGCCAACGTCCTGACTTTC.

The V gene is TRBV2, the J gene TRBJ2-1; D perhaps matches TRBD1 (5 bases). Germline values: CDR1 SNHLY, CDR2 FYNNEI. V lost 3 bases and J lost 1, with 10 bases in between. The CDR3 length is 15 residues. The CDR3 here is CASSEGRVSYNEQFF. CDR3 in DNA: TGTGCCAGCAGTGAGGGCAGGGTTTCCTACAATGAGCAGTTCTTC.

The gene calls are TRBV19 and TRBJ2-7, with D hard to call. The CDR3 spans 13 residues. Germline CDR1 and CDR2: LNHDA and SQIVND (reference sequence). V was shortened by 11 bases and J by 0 bases, with 14 bases between the two germline ends. CDR3 in amino acids: CAGDEKPSYEQYF. The CDR3 nucleotides are TGTGCCGGCGACGAGAAGCCCTCCTACGAGCAGTACTTC.

The V call is TRBV9, the J call TRBJ2-3; 8 bases match TRBD2. With 4 bases clipped from V and 4 bases from J, the junction kept 11 bases outside the gene matches. The CDR3 contains 16 residues. The germline CDR1 and CDR2 sequences are SGDLS and YYNGEE. In DNA form, the CDR3 reads TGTGCCAGCAGCCCTTACCCCCCGGGGGGGGCAGATACGCAGTATTTT. Translation gives CASSPYPPGGADTQYF.

The chain uses TRBV6-5 and TRBJ1-6; D is unclear. The CDR3 runs to 12 residues. Germline V lookup: CDR1 MNHEY, CDR2 SVGAGI. Trimming left V 5 bases short and J 7 bases short, with 6 bases between. As DNA, the CDR3 is TGTGCCAGCAGTCTGGGGAATTCACCCCTCCACTTT. Translated, it gives CASSLGNSPLHF.

This chain connects TRBV5-4 to TRBJ2-7; a possible D gene is TRBD1 (6 bases). CDR1 and CDR2 from the germline V gene are SGHNT and YYREEE (reference sequence). V was pared by 6 bases and J by 5 bases, with 15 bases between. The CDR3 extends over 13 amino acids. DNA of the CDR3: TGTGCCAGCACTCTCCCAGGGGCCGACGAGCAGTACTTC. Protein: CASTLPGADEQYF.

The chain uses TRBV30 and TRBJ2-3; D unclear. The germline CDR1 and CDR2 sequences are GTSNPN and SVGIG (reference sequence). There are 13 residues in the CDR3. V shed 2 bases and J shed 2 bases, with 8 bases lying between them. CDR3 in DNA: TGTGCCTGGAGTACGGGTGCCACAGATACGCAGTATTTT. Its translation: CAWSTGATDTQYF.

V is TRBV25-1 and J is TRBJ1-4, with D hard to call. The germline gives CDR1 MGHDK, CDR2 SYGVNS. The CDR3 sequence is 14 residues long. V was clipped by 7 bases and J by 8 bases, with 17 bases between them. CDR3 DNA sequence: TGTGCCAGCACTCCACGTGGTGGTACCGAAAAACTGTTTTTT. Translation gives CASTPRGGTEKLFF.